This T cell receptor beta chain is drawn from a study of T cell responses to AZD1222 COVID-19 vaccine. The study, taken as a whole, reports: It was only after the peak T cell response that any repertoires were sampled.

Sequencing was performed with immunoSEQ multiplex PCR; in TCRdb, only in-frame clones are kept and a portion is missing. In the table there are about 97,000 clones, roughly 88% of which are singletons. This CDR3 region has 13 residues. Germline V gene sequence: CDR1 SNHLY, CDR2 FYNNEI. Trimming pared 5 bases from V and 2 bases from J, leaving 9 bases between. Comment on this clone: Its antigen is still unknown.

Sequencing used peripheral blood, obtained on day 0 of AZD1222 vaccination. The rearrangement uses TRBV2 and TRBJ1-2; tentatively, D is TRBD1 (6 bases). The TCR was taken from an adult in good health. The CDR3, as DNA: TGTGCCAGCAGTCCGGGACAAAACTATGGCTACACCTTC. It translates to CASSPGQNYGYTF.